This T cell receptor beta chain came from a study of Ad26.COV2.S vaccination and SARS-CoV-2 variants. Treatment in this sample: 15 to 20 received Ad26.COV2.S at low or high dose, single or two shots; roughly five received placebo; per-sample allocation not given. Sampling occurred on day 63 after the first vaccine or placebo injection. Method: immunoSEQ multiplex PCR; TCRdb's copy keeps in-frame clones and lacks some. The profile shows 400,000 to 450,000 clones, around 90% of them singletons. The source material was peripheral blood, sampled in a trial of Ad26.COV2.S vaccine versus placebo. This clonotype was obtained from a person between 18 and 59 years old who received the Ad26.COV2.S COVID-19 vaccine or a placebo.

CDR3 region: CASSYARGGGTGELFF. The CDR3 DNA sequence: TGTGCCAGCAGTTACGCGCGCGGCGGGGGAACCGGGGAGCTGTTTTTT. J is TRBJ2-2 and V is TRBV6-2 or TRBV6-3; 7 bases line up with TRBD2. V was pared by 2 bases and J by 5 bases, with 8 bases of the junction left unmatched. The CDR3 consists of 16 residues. Germline loops: CDR1 MNHEY, CDR2 SVGEGT.